One sample yielded the 28 T cell receptor beta chains listed below, sequenced in a study of shared clonotypes between healthy human individuals. The protocol was immunoSEQ multiplex PCR, while the TCRdb copy is restricted to in-frame clones and leaves out a portion. Of about a million clones listed, around 75% were seen once; the top ten hold over 1.3%. The source material was memory CD4+ T cells sorted from blood. Subset indicated: CD45RA-negative fraction. The receptors were sampled from a man aged 18 to 30 in good health.

As for this clone: A read error may explain this, as a much larger clone is one base away. Other DNA sequences in this specimen translate into the identical CDR3. The chain combines TRBV30 with TRBJ2-5, with TRBD1 identical over 9 bases. The J call may be faulty, since TRBJ2-7 better matches the DNA end. The CDR3 is made up of 13 amino acids. CDR1 is GTSNPN, CDR2 SVGIG, per germline (reference sequence). CDR3 sequence (DNA): TGTGCCTGGAAGGGACAGGGCTCCTACGAGCAGTACTTC. Amino acids: CAWKGQGSYEQYF.

This clone has a handful of counts. The sample contains more than one DNA sequence encoding this CDR3. J is TRBJ2-2 and V is TRBV4-3, with 11 bases fitting TRBD1. Trimming at V came to 4 bases and at J to 3 bases, leaving 1 base not matched to a gene. This CDR3 is built from 15 residues. CDR1 is LGHNA and CDR2 is YSLEER in the germline V gene. DNA of the CDR3: TGCGCCAGCAGCCTGGGACAGGGGGACACCGGGGAGCTGTTTTTT. Translated, it gives CASSLGQGDTGELFF.

This clone was counted a few times. J is TRBJ2-2 and V is TRBV19, with 8 positions matching TRBD1. The CDR3 sequence is 14 residues long. With V trimmed by 7 bases and J by 5 bases, 6 bases remained unmatched. Germline V gives CDR1 LNHDA, CDR2 SQIVND (reference sequence). For the CDR3, the DNA is TGTGCCAGTATTGGACAGGGTGAAACCGGGGAGCTGTTTTTT. The encoded protein is CASIGQGETGELFF.

The chain couples TRBV30 to TRBJ1-2, with D possibly TRBD1 on 5 matching bases. Germline V gene data show CDR1 as GTSNPN and CDR2 as SVGIG (reference sequence). CDR3 length: 13 amino acids. Trimming cost V 3 bases and J 1 base, with 9 bases left between them. This CDR3 reads CAWRGGGNYGYTF. The CDR3 nucleotides are TGTGCCTGGAGGGGGGGTGGTAACTATGGCTACACCTTC.

The rearrangement uses TRBV28 and TRBJ1-3; no clear D. The CDR3 runs 13 residues. The V end lost 3 bases, the J end lost 4 bases, and 7 bases lay between the germline ends. From germline, CDR1 is MDHEN and CDR2 SYDVKM. The CDR3 bases are TGTGCCAGCAGTTTCCAGTCCGGAAACACCATATATTTT. Its translation is CASSFQSGNTIYF.

This clone has more than one count but fewer than ten. The CDR3 reads CASRRTGGLYGYTF. CDR3 DNA sequence: TGTGCCAGCAGGCGGACAGGGGGCTTGTATGGCTACACCTTC. The chain employs TRBV27 and TRBJ1-2, with TRBD1 identical over 11 bases. Trimming removed 6 bases from V and 5 bases from J; junction bases left unmatched: 5. Germline values: CDR1 MNHEY, CDR2 SMNVEV (reference sequence). The CDR3 runs to 14 residues.

The chain couples TRBV30 to TRBJ2-5; either TRBD1 or TRBD2 may fit D (5 bases each). The last part of the DNA fits TRBJ2-7 better; the J call may be wrong. Germline values: CDR1 GTSNPN, CDR2 SVGIG (reference sequence). This CDR3 is 13 amino acids long. In DNA form, the CDR3 reads TGTGCCTGGAGCAGGGACCGATCCTACGAGCAGTACTTC. Translation gives CAWSRDRSYEQYF.

The chain recombines TRBV27 with TRBJ2-7, with D maybe TRBD2 (7 bases). Trimming shortened V by 0 bases and J by 5 bases, and 17 bases separated the two germline ends. This CDR3 comprises 16 residues. Germline loops: CDR1 MNHEY, CDR2 SMNVEV (reference sequence). The CDR3 here is CASSLSGRGGWDEQYF. CDR3 bases: TGTGCCAGCAGTTTATCTGGGAGGGGGGGCTGGGACGAGCAGTACTTC.

The chain couples TRBV5-1 to TRBJ2-2; TRBD1 matches 7 bases. CDR1 and CDR2 (germline): SGHRS, YFSETQ. V lost 2 bases, J lost 2 bases, and 6 bases stayed unmatched. This CDR3 region has 16 residues. The CDR3 nucleotides are TGCGCCAGCAGCTTCCGGGACAGTGCTAACACCGGGGAGCTGTTTTTT. Translating gives CASSFRDSANTGELFF.

The chain carries TRBV6-1 and TRBJ1-4, with 8 bases lining up with TRBD1. V lost 6 bases to trimming and J lost 6 bases; unmatched junction nucleotides: 6. Germline CDR1 and CDR2: MNHNS and SASEGT. This CDR3 has 14 amino acids. Here the CDR3 DNA reads TGTGCCAGCAGAAGGACAGGGTACCATGAAAAACTGTTTTTT. This gives the protein CASRRTGYHEKLFF.

Concerning this clone: This sample includes further DNA sequences coding for the same CDR3. This chain links TRBV5-5 with TRBJ2-7; 8 nucleotides match TRBD1. The CDR3 length is 15 residues. Trimming removed 2 bases from V and 1 base from J; junction bases left unmatched: 5. Germline CDR1 reads SGHKS; CDR2 reads YYEKEE (reference sequence). As DNA, the CDR3 is TGTGCCAGCAGCTTTCAGGGGGCAGGGTCCTACGAGCAGTACTTC. It encodes CASSFQGAGSYEQYF.

V and J are TRBV30 and TRBJ1-4; tentatively, D is TRBD1 (6 bases). This CDR3 contains 13 residues. V dropped 0 bases and J dropped 8 bases, with 10 bases sitting between them. Germline V gives CDR1 GTSNPN, CDR2 SVGIG (reference sequence). Here the CDR3 reads CAWSVRTGEKLFF. In nucleotides, the CDR3 is TGTGCCTGGAGTGTACGAACAGGGGAAAAACTGTTTTTT. The whole variable domain, remainder taken from reference TRBV30 and TRBJ1-4, is SQTIHQWPATLVQPVGSPLSLECTVEGTSNPNLYWYRQAAGRGLQLLFYSVGIGQISSEVPQNLSASRPQDRQFILSSKKLLLSDSGFYLCAWSVRTGEKLFFGSGTQLSVL.

The rearrangement joins TRBV5-6 to TRBJ2-7; TRBD2 aligns across 12 bases. Trimming at V came to 4 bases and at J to 1 base, leaving 3 bases not matched to a gene. This CDR3 spans 15 amino acids. Germline loops: CDR1 SGHDT, CDR2 YYEEEE. The CDR3 spells CASSGTSGLSYEQYF. As DNA, the CDR3 is TGTGCCAGCAGCGGGACTAGCGGGCTATCCTACGAGCAGTACTTC.

The chain combines TRBV9 with TRBJ1-3; unclear D gene. Germline assignment: CDR1 SGDLS and CDR2 YYNGEE. The CDR3 covers 14 residues. V gave up 4 bases and J gave up 4 bases, with 12 bases separating them. CDR3 protein: CASSSSRSGNTIYF. CDR3 nucleotide sequence: TGTGCCAGCAGCTCATCCAGGTCAGGAAACACCATATATTTT.

The V and J genes are TRBV29-1 and TRBJ1-1; possibly TRBD1 for D (6 bases). This CDR3 has 13 residues. CDR1 and CDR2 from the germline V gene are SQVTM and ANQGSEA. Between the trimmed V and J ends, which lost 6 bases and 6 bases, there was a span of 17 bases. CDR3 residues: CSVLAGGAAEAFF. CDR3 in DNA: TGCAGCGTCCTCGCGGGGGGGGCCGCTGAAGCTTTCTTT.

V and J are TRBV5-5 and TRBJ2-7; 9 bases line up with TRBD1. V shed 0 bases and J 2 bases; nucleotides not matched to a gene: 6. CDR1 and CDR2 from the germline V gene are SGHKS and YYEKEE (reference sequence). The CDR3 length is 16 residues. CDR3 coding DNA: TGTGCCAGCAGCTTGGCCGGGGGACAGGGCCCCTACGAGCAGTACTTC. This translates into CASSLAGGQGPYEQYF.

The rearrangement joins TRBV29-1 to TRBJ2-7, with a tentative D call TRBD2 (6 bases). Looked up from germline, CDR1 is SQVTM and CDR2 is ANQGSEA. CDR3 size: 15 residues. V was trimmed by 7 bases and J by 4 bases, leaving 23 bases between them. The CDR3 sequence is CSAAGSRGISYEQYF. The CDR3 DNA sequence: TGCAGCGCGGCGGGGTCGAGGGGAATCTCATACGAGCAGTACTTC.

The gene calls are TRBV6-1 and TRBJ2-7, with D uncertain. The V end lost 6 bases, the J end lost 3 bases, and 12 bases lay between the germline ends. This CDR3 has 13 residues. Per germline, CDR1 MNHNS and CDR2 SASEGT. The CDR3 spells CASRPTIHYEQYF. The CDR3 region has the DNA TGTGCCAGCAGGCCTACGATTCACTACGAGCAGTACTTC.

The chain links TRBV5-1 to TRBJ2-7; the match to TRBD2 covers 12 bases. With V trimmed by 4 bases and J by 5 bases, 16 bases remained unmatched. Germline V CDR1 and CDR2: SGHRS, YFSETQ. The CDR3 extends over 18 amino acids. CDR3 sequence reads: CASSPGLAGRSDVNEQYF. The CDR3 DNA reads TGCGCCAGCAGCCCGGGACTAGCGGGCCGATCAGACGTAAACGAGCAGTACTTC.

Only a few counts were recorded for this clone. The V call is TRBV6-1, the J call TRBJ1-2; D is unclear. Trimming removed 7 bases from V and 1 base from J, with 16 bases in between. Germline V gene lookup returns CDR1 MNHNS and CDR2 SASEGT. The CDR3 is 15 residues long. In nucleotides, the CDR3 is TGTGCCAGCATAAATCCGGACGGATTTAACTATGGCTACACCTTC. It yields the protein CASINPDGFNYGYTF.

The CDR3 sequence is CASSLAVAARGETQYF. DNA for the CDR3: TGCGCCAGCAGCTTGGCGGTAGCGGCAAGGGGAGAGACCCAGTACTTC. The chain uses TRBV5-1 and TRBJ2-5, with D tentatively TRBD2 (6 bases). There are 16 residues in the CDR3. Trimming removed 0 bases at V and 4 bases at J, with 16 bases between. From germline, CDR1 is SGHRS and CDR2 YFSETQ. Filled out from reference TRBV5-1 and TRBJ2-5, the complete variable domain reads KAGVTQTPRYLIKTRGQQVTLSCSPISGHRSVSWYQQTPGQGLQFLFEYFSETQRNKGNFPGRFSGRQFSNSRSEMNVSTLELGDSALYLCASSLAVAARGETQYFGPGTRLLVL.

V is TRBV5-4 and J is TRBJ2-7; D may correspond to TRBD1 or TRBD2 (7 bases each). V gave up 4 bases and J gave up 0 bases, with 17 bases separating them. Germline CDR1 and CDR2: SGHNT and YYREEE (reference sequence). The CDR3 consists of 16 residues. CDR3 DNA: TGTGCCAGCAGCCCAGGGGGAGGGGTGAGCTCCTACGAGCAGTACTTC. Translation: CASSPGGGVSSYEQYF.

Points on this clone: Other DNA sequences in this sample translate to the same CDR3. This chain joins TRBV11-2 and TRBJ2-3; TRBD2 matches at 8 bases. Germline loops: CDR1 SGHAT, CDR2 FQNNGV. J gave up 2 bases and V 1 base, and 5 bases lay outside the gene matches. This CDR3 is 16 amino acids long. CDR3 protein: CASSLGVGGATDTQYF. In DNA, the CDR3 is TGTGCCAGCAGCTTAGGTGTCGGGGGGGCCACAGATACGCAGTATTTT.

The chain recombines TRBV10-1 with TRBJ2-3; 10 bases fit TRBD2. The length of the CDR3 is 16 residues. J was trimmed by 4 bases and V by 3 bases; bases with no gene match: 7. The germline CDR1 and CDR2 sequences are WNHNN and SYGVQD (reference sequence). The CDR3 DNA reads as TGCGCCAGCAGTGACAGCGGGAGGGAGGCAGCAGATACGCAGTATTTT. This sequence encodes CASSDSGREAADTQYF.

This clone was recorded a few times. CDR3 coding DNA: TGTGCCAGCACCTGTCCGCGGAAAACTATCAATCAGCCCCAGCATTTT. Protein product: CASTCPRKTINQPQHF. This chain connects TRBV7-9 to TRBJ1-5, with D unclear. The germline V gene has CDR1 SEHNR and CDR2 FQNEAQ (reference sequence). V was trimmed by 7 bases and J by 3 bases, leaving 19 bases between them. CDR3 size: 16 residues.

Comment on this clone: One junction end does not reproduce the germline sequence, and a read error may be involved. This chain uses TRBV9 with TRBJ2-1; TRBD2 agrees at 8 bases. This CDR3 region has 15 residues. CDR1 and CDR2 (germline): SGDLS, YYNGEE. CDR3 sequence (DNA): TGTGCCAGCAGCGTAGGTCGGGGGGGCTACGATGAGCAGTTCTTC. It codes for CASSVGRGGYDEQFF. The variable domain in full, with the rest retrieved from reference TRBV9 and TRBJ2-1, is DSGVTQTPKHLITATGQRVTLRCSPRSGDLSVYWYQQSLDQGLQFLIQYYNGEERAKGNILERFSAQQFPDLHSELNLSSLELGDSALYFCASSVGRGGYDEQFFGPGTRLTVL.

The V gene is TRBV7-9, the J gene TRBJ1-5; D uncertain. Per the germline V gene, CDR1 is SEHNR and CDR2 is FQNEAQ (reference sequence). Trimming took off 2 bases at V and 3 bases at J, with 5 bases between the two ends. CDR3 length equals 13 residues. The CDR3 sequence is CASSLSYNQPQHF. The DNA for the CDR3 is TGTGCCAGCAGCTTAAGCTACAATCAGCCCCAGCATTTT.

The rearrangement uses TRBV28 and TRBJ2-5; 7 positions match TRBD2. The germline V gene has CDR1 MDHEN and CDR2 SYDVKM. Germline trimming cut 4 bases from V and 4 bases from J; bases unmatched to any gene: 12. There are 16 residues in the CDR3. For the CDR3, the DNA is TGTGCCAGCAGTTCGGGAGGACTCAACACGGGAGAGACCCAGTACTTC. This sequence encodes CASSSGGLNTGETQYF.